This T cell receptor (beta chain) derives from a study of blood T cell repertoires in COVID-19. The table lists this clone with a count of one. Sequencing was performed with immunoSEQ multiplex PCR; in TCRdb, only in-frame clones are kept and a portion is missing. This table has under 350,000 clones, around 85% appearing once. Between the trimmed V and J ends, which lost 5 bases and 5 bases, there was a span of 12 bases. CDR1 is LNHDA and CDR2 is SQIVND in the germline V gene (reference sequence). The CDR3 covers 14 residues. V is TRBV19 and J is TRBJ1-4; TRBD1 is a possible D gene (5 bases). The sequenced sample consisted of peripheral blood. This clonotype originated in a woman aged 70-85 years with acute or convalescent COVID-19. The CDR3, as DNA: TGTGCCAGTAGTTTCAGGGAAGGAAATGAAAAACTGTTTTTT. Encoded protein: CASSFREGNEKLFF.